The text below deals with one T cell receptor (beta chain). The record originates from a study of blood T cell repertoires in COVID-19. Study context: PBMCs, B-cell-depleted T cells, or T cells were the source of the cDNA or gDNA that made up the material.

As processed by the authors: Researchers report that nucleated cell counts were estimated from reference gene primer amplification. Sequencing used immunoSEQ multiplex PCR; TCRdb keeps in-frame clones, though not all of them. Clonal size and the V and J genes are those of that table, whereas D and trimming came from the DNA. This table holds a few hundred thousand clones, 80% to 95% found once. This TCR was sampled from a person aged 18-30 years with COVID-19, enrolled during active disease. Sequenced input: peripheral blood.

The CDR3 reads CASSDSSDTQYF. Here the CDR3 DNA reads TGTGCCAGCAGTGACAGTTCCGATACGCAGTATTTT. V gene TRBV6-1 combines with J gene TRBJ2-3; D unclear. Germline V CDR1 and CDR2: MNHNS, SASEGT. The CDR3 runs to 12 residues. Trimming pared 3 bases from V and 6 bases from J, leaving 7 bases between.